This entry describes one T cell receptor (beta chain). The sample comes from a study of shared clonotypes between healthy human individuals. Sequenced by immunoSEQ multiplex PCR; TCRdb stores in-frame clones only, minus some. The sample lists about 660,000 clones, 74% occurring once. The ends lost 1 base at V and 5 bases at J; junction bases unmatched: 5. The CDR3 covers 15 residues. Germline V gives CDR1 SGHAT, CDR2 FQNNGV. The TCR originated in a woman aged 25 to 39 in good health. The sequencing input was memory CD4+ T cells sorted from blood. Subset: CD45RA-negative fraction. This chain uses TRBV11-2 with TRBJ2-7; TRBD1 aligns across 10 bases. The CDR3 nucleotides read TGTGCCAGCAGCTTAGTAGGGACAGGGGCGGACGAGCAGTACTTC. Translated, it gives CASSLVGTGADEQYF.